The 18 T cell receptor beta chains below were found in one sample sequenced in a study of T cell changes during pregnancy in multiple sclerosis. Sequencing used immunoSEQ multiplex PCR; TCRdb keeps in-frame clones, though not all of them. This table holds some 30,000 clones, around 91% found once. Sequencing used CD8+ T cells from peripheral blood mononuclear cells, obtained after pregnancy. These receptors all come from a female donor with multiple sclerosis, enrolled in a pregnancy study.

The J gene is TRBJ2-1, the V gene TRBV18; 8 bases line up with TRBD2. In germline, CDR1 is KGHSH, CDR2 LQKENI. With V trimmed by 3 bases and J by 5 bases, 9 bases remained unmatched. This CDR3 contains 16 residues. CDR3 DNA: TGTGCCAGCTCACCGTCTAGCGGGCAACCCAACAATGAGCAGTTCTTC. Its protein product is CASSPSSGQPNNEQFF.

J is TRBJ2-5 and V is TRBV9, with a weak D call TRBD1 (5 bases). Looked up from germline, CDR1 is SGDLS and CDR2 is YYNGEE. Trimming left V 2 bases short and J 0 bases short, with 17 bases between. The CDR3 has 17 residues. CDR3 nucleotides: TGTGCCAGCAGCGTTAAAGGGGCCCTTCAAAACCAAGAGACCCAGTACTTC. Translation: CASSVKGALQNQETQYF.

The rearrangement joins TRBV29-1 to TRBJ2-3; 10 positions agree with TRBD1. This CDR3 has 14 residues. Trimming took 3 bases from V and 6 from J; bases not matched to a gene: 6. Germline lookup yields CDR1 SQVTM and CDR2 ANQGSEA. The chain's CDR3 is CSVDPGQGTDTQYF. In DNA form, the CDR3 reads TGCAGCGTTGACCCGGGACAGGGGACCGATACGCAGTATTTT.

The chain is built from TRBV12-5 and TRBJ2-7, with 10 bases matching TRBD2. Germline assignment: CDR1 LGHNT and CDR2 FRNRAP. With V trimmed by 1 base and J by 9 bases, 18 bases remained unmatched. The CDR3 sequence is 18 residues long. As DNA, the CDR3 is TGTGCTAGTGGTTTGGCGCCGGGTACCGGGACTAGCGCCCCTCGGCAGTACTTC. Amino acid sequence: CASGLAPGTGTSAPRQYF.

The gene calls are TRBV7-9 and TRBJ2-7, with TRBD2 matching over 11 bases. Per germline, CDR1 SEHNR and CDR2 FQNEAQ (reference sequence). The V segment lost 5 bases and the J segment 6 bases; nucleotides outside the gene matches: 9. The CDR3 runs 15 residues. CDR3 coding DNA: TGTGCCAGCAGCGAGCTAGCGGGAGGAATAGCCGAGCAGTACTTC. Translation: CASSELAGGIAEQYF. Drawing the rest from reference TRBV7-9 and TRBJ2-7, the complete variable domain is DTGVSQNPRHKITKRGQNVTFRCDPISEHNRLYWYRQTLGQGPEFLTYFQNEAQLEKSRLLSDRFSAERPKGSFSTLEIQRTEQGDSAMYLCASSELAGGIAEQYFGPGTRLTVT.

The chain is built from TRBV6-5 and TRBJ1-1; a weak D match, TRBD1 (5 bases). Trimming shortened V by 2 bases and J by 3 bases, and 10 bases separated the two germline ends. Germline V gives CDR1 MNHEY, CDR2 SVGAGI. The CDR3 extends over 14 amino acids. CDR3 bases: TGTGCCAGCAGTTACGAAGGGGCGGACACTGAAGCTTTCTTT. Residues: CASSYEGADTEAFF.

The CDR3 is CASSLALAGLTDTQYF. Written as DNA, the CDR3 is TGCGCCAGCAGCTTGGCCCTAGCGGGCCTCACAGATACGCAGTATTTT. V and J are TRBV5-1 and TRBJ2-3, with 8 bases that match TRBD2. Per germline, CDR1 SGHRS and CDR2 YFSETQ. The V gene end was trimmed by 0 bases and the J gene end by 2 bases; junction bases not matched to a gene: 5. This CDR3 is built from 16 residues.

The chain couples TRBV4-2 to TRBJ2-1, with 9 bases identical to TRBD1. V was pared by 0 bases and J by 7 bases, with 10 bases of the junction left unmatched. The germline V gene encodes CDR1 LGHNA and CDR2 YNFKEQ. The CDR3 covers 17 residues. The CDR3 is CASSQDNRDRGGNEQFF. CDR3 DNA sequence: TGTGCCAGCAGCCAAGATAATCGAGACAGGGGGGGAAATGAGCAGTTCTTC.

This clone was seen a few times. The rearrangement joins TRBV6-1 to TRBJ2-5; the match to TRBD1 covers 10 bases. The CDR3 has 16 residues. Germline V gene sequence: CDR1 MNHNS, CDR2 SASEGT. V shed 0 bases and J 4 bases; nucleotides not matched to a gene: 5. This chain's CDR3 is CASSEAAGQGGETQYF. CDR3 DNA: TGTGCCAGCAGTGAAGCGGCAGGACAGGGGGGAGAGACCCAGTACTTC.

The CDR3 spells CASSLPSTFPYEQYF. In DNA form, the CDR3 reads TGTGCCAGCAGCTTACCCTCCACTTTCCCCTACGAGCAGTACTTC. This sequence joins TRBV7-2 and TRBJ2-7; no firm D call. Trimming took off 2 bases at V and 2 bases at J, with 13 bases between the two ends. Per germline, CDR1 SGHTA and CDR2 FQGNSA. This CDR3 contains 15 residues.

Only one count was recorded for this clone. For the CDR3, the DNA is TGTGCCAGCAGCACATCGACTAGCGGGAGCAACCCTCACGAGCAGTACTTC. Its protein is CASSTSTSGSNPHEQYF. V is TRBV9 and J is TRBJ2-7; 12 bases map to TRBD2. This CDR3 spans 17 amino acids. V gave up 4 bases and J gave up 5 bases; unmatched junction bases: 13. Germline CDR1 is SGDLS and CDR2 is YYNGEE.

The chain has TRBV7-9 and TRBJ2-3, with 7 bases lining up with TRBD2. After removal of 2 bases from V and 6 bases from J, the junction contained 11 bases not matched to a gene. The CDR3 has 16 amino acids. The germline V gene has CDR1 SEHNR and CDR2 FQNEAQ (reference sequence). CDR3 in amino acids: CASSLLGRERSDTQYF. The CDR3 DNA follows: TGTGCCAGCAGCTTATTGGGGCGGGAGAGGTCCGATACGCAGTATTTT.

The chain recombines TRBV11-3 with TRBJ2-1, with 7 bases that match TRBD1. This CDR3 has 13 amino acids. Germline CDR1 SGHNT, CDR2 YENEEA. V shed 0 bases and J 13 bases; nucleotides not matched to a gene: 6. Here the CDR3 reads CASSLEVKGAQFF. In DNA form, the CDR3 reads TGTGCCAGCAGCTTAGAGGTAAAGGGGGCACAGTTCTTC.

This clone was detected only a few times. The chain carries TRBV19 and TRBJ1-1; 9 bases are a match to TRBD1. Trimming cost V 9 bases and J 8 bases; bases outside gene matches: 7. Germline-derived CDR1 and CDR2 are LNHDA and SQIVND (reference sequence). CDR3 size: 12 residues. The CDR3 protein is CARGQGPEEAFF. The CDR3 DNA reads TGTGCCAGGGGACAGGGACCAGAAGAAGCTTTCTTT.

A single count supports this clone. The chain couples TRBV29-1 to TRBJ2-2, with TRBD2 matching 10 bases. V gave up 1 base and J gave up 7 bases; unmatched junction bases: 6. This CDR3 is 15 amino acids long. CDR1 and CDR2 from the germline V gene are SQVTM and ANQGSEA. The DNA for the CDR3 is TGCAGCGTTGAAGTAGCGGGAGGCCGATTCGGGGAGCTGTTTTTT. Translated, it gives CSVEVAGGRFGELFF.

The chain links TRBV27 to TRBJ1-5; a weak D match, TRBD1 (6 bases). Germline values: CDR1 MNHEY, CDR2 SMNVEV (reference sequence). The CDR3 covers 16 residues. The ends were cut back, 2 bases at V and 5 bases at J, with 16 bases in the middle. The CDR3 DNA follows: TGTGCCAGCAGTTTAGGGCTACCCACAGGGCATCAGCCCCAGCATTTT. It specifies CASSLGLPTGHQPQHF.

In its sample, this clone was seen once. The rearrangement joins TRBV5-1 to TRBJ1-4; 8 bases line up with TRBD1. The germline CDR1 and CDR2 sequences are SGHRS and YFSETQ. The junction had 3 bases not matched to a gene; V was cut back by 0 bases and J by 8 bases. There are 14 residues in the CDR3. The CDR3 nucleotides read TGCGCCAGCAGCTTGGGGACAGGGAGAGAAAAACTGTTTTTT. Amino acids: CASSLGTGREKLFF.

V is TRBV27 and J is TRBJ2-5, with 11 bases lining up with TRBD2. Losses at the gene ends were 5 bases for V and 4 bases for J; bases not matched to a gene: 21. CDR3 length: 20 residues. Germline V gives CDR1 MNHEY, CDR2 SMNVEV (reference sequence). CDR3 sequence: CASSLLFGLAGPLGRETQYF. The DNA for the CDR3 is TGTGCCAGCAGTCTCCTGTTCGGACTAGCGGGCCCACTAGGGAGAGAGACCCAGTACTTC.